This T cell receptor beta chain originates from a study of blood T cell repertoires in COVID-19. Study-level background: COVID-19 samples, acute and convalescent, were from the United States, Italy and Spain.

Followed over time, Seattle patients had been enrolled while infection was active. Between the trimmed V and J ends, which lost 1 base and 5 bases, there was a span of 12 bases. The germline V gene has CDR1 MGHRA and CDR2 YSYEKL. This CDR3 has 15 residues. In the study's own analysis: Estimated nucleated cell counts came from reference gene primer amplification. Generated by immunoSEQ multiplex PCR, the TCRdb table keeps only in-frame clones and is missing some. That table is the source of V, J and clone size, and D and trimming were worked out from the DNA. Of roughly 100,000 clones listed, 87% are singletons.

The specimen sequenced was peripheral blood. This rearrangement joins TRBV4-1 to TRBJ2-1; D remains unclear. The receptor's source is a woman aged 45-65 years with COVID-19, enrolled during active disease. CDR3 loop: CASSQVGIGDNEQFF. DNA for the CDR3: TGCGCCAGCAGCCAAGTCGGCATAGGAGACAATGAGCAGTTCTTC.